What follows is one TCR beta chain and its context. Its specificity is not known. This specimen belongs to a study of OX40 agonist ivuxolimab in advanced cancers. Looking at the study overall: Averaging approximately 60 years in age, with a range of roughly 23 to 80, the cohort was approximately 83% male.

V lost 10 bases and J lost 11; bases outside the gene matches: 6. Germline lookup yields CDR1 MNHEY and CDR2 SMNVEV (reference sequence). This CDR3 region has 12 residues. Only in-frame clones appear in the TCRdb table, and some are missing; sequencing was by immunoSEQ multiplex PCR. The sample has tens of thousands of clones; approximately 86% are singletons. Findings and limits, study-wide: Relative to CD4+ cells, CD8+ T cells on average had more expanded clones.

The clonotype originates from an adult with an advanced solid tumor such as melanoma, head and neck, liver or kidney cancer. Source: CD4+ or CD8+ T cells sorted from blood, taken in a trial of the OX40 agonist ivuxolimab. The rearrangement joins TRBV27 to TRBJ1-6; 9 bases match TRBD1. The CDR3 coding sequence is TGTGCCACCCAGACAGGGGGGACACCCCTCCACTTT. Its protein product is CATQTGGTPLHF.